This T cell receptor beta chain was documented in a study of blood T cell repertoires in COVID-19. Study background: Sites in the United States, Italy and Spain provided acute and convalescent COVID-19 samples.

The length of the CDR3 is 16 residues. Germline assignment: CDR1 LGHNT and CDR2 FRNRAP. The ends lost 0 bases at V and 4 bases at J; junction bases unmatched: 8. Using immunoSEQ multiplex PCR, the repertoire was profiled, and TCRdb retains in-frame clones only, with some absent. The sample has some 700,000 clones, 75% to 90% seen once. The receptor's source is a woman between 18 and 30 years old with acute or convalescent COVID-19. The sample comprised peripheral blood. This chain uses TRBV12-5 with TRBJ2-5, with TRBD1 identical over 7 bases. The CDR3 nucleotides are TGTGCTAGTGGTTTGGTAGGGAAAGACAGGGCAGAGACCCAGTACTTC. Protein sequence: CASGLVGKDRAETQYF. The full variable domain, its missing parts supplied by reference TRBV12-5 and TRBJ2-5, is DARVTQTPRHKVTEMGQEVTMRCQPILGHNTVFWYRQTMMQGLELLAYFRNRAPLDDSGMPKDRFSAEMPDATLATLKIQPSEPRDSAVYFCASGLVGKDRAETQYFGPGTRLLVL.